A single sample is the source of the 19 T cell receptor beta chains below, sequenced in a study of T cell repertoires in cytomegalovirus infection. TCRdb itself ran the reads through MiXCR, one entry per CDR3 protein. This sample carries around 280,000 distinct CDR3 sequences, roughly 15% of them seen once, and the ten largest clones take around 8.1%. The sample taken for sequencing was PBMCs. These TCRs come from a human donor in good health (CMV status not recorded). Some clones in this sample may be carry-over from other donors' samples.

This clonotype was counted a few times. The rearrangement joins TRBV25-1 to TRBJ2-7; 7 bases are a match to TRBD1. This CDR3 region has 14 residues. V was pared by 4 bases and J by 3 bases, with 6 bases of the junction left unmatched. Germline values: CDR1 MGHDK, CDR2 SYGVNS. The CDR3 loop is CASSVNRGGYEQYF. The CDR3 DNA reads TGTGCCAGCAGTGTAAACAGGGGCGGCTACGAGCAGTACTTC.

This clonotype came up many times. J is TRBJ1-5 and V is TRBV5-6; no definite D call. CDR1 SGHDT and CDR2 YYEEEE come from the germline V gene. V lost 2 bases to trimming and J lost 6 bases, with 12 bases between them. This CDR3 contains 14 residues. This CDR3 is CASSFGLSSQPQHF. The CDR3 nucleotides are TGTGCCAGCAGCTTTGGACTTTCGAGTCAGCCCCAGCATTTT.

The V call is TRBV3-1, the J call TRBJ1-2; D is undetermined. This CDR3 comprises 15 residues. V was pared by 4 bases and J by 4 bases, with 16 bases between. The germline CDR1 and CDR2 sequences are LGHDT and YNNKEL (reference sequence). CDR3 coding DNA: TGTGCCAGCAGCCCTACCCAGCTAGCTTCCTATGGCTACACCTTC. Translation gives CASSPTQLASYGYTF.

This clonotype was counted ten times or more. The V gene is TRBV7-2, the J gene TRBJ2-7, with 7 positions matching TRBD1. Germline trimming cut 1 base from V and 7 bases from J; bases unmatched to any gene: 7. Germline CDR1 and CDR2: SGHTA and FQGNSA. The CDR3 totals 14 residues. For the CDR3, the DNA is TGTGCCAGCAGCTTAGGACAGCACAGGGGAGAGCAGTACTTC. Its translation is CASSLGQHRGEQYF.

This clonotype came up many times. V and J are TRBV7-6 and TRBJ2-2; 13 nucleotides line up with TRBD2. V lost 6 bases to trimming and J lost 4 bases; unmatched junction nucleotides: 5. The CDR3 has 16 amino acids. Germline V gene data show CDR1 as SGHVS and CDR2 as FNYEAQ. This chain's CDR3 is CASSPGLAGFTGELFF. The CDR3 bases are TGTGCCAGCAGTCCGGGACTAGCGGGATTCACCGGGGAGCTGTTTTTT. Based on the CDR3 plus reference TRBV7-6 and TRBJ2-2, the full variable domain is GAGVSQSPRYKVTKRGQDVALRCDPISGHVSLYWYRQALGQGPEFLTYFNYEAQQDKSGLPNDRFSAERPEGSISTLTIQRTEQRDSAMYRCASSPGLAGFTGELFFGEGSRLTVL.

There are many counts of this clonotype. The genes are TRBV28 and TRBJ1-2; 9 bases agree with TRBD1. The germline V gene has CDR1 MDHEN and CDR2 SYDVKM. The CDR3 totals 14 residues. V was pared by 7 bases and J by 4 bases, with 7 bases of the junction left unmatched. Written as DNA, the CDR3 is TGTGCCAGCATGCTGGGACAGGGCCTCTATGGCTACACCTTC. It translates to CASMLGQGLYGYTF.

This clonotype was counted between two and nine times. The CDR3 DNA reads TGTGCCAGCAGCTTGAACCCCTCCAGGGTAAACTATGGCTACACCTTC. Protein sequence: CASSLNPSRVNYGYTF. This rearrangement joins TRBV5-6 to TRBJ1-2, with D maybe TRBD1 (5 bases). The CDR3 runs to 16 residues. Germline V gives CDR1 SGHDT, CDR2 YYEEEE. The ends were cut back, 1 base at V and 2 bases at J, with 15 bases in the middle.

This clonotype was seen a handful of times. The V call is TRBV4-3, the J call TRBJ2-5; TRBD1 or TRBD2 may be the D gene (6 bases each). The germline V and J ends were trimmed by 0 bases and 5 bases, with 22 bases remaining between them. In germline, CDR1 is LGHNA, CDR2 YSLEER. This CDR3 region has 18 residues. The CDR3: CASSQDRRRGFNMETQYF. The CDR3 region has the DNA TGCGCCAGCAGCCAAGATCGAAGGAGGGGGTTCAATATGGAGACCCAGTACTTC.

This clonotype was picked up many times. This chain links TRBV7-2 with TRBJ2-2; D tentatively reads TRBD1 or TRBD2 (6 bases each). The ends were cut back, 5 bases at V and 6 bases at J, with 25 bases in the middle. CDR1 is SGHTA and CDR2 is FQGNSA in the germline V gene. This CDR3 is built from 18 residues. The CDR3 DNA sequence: TGTGCCAGCAGCCCCCACCTGGGACTTGATAGGGGGTCCGGGGAGCTGTTTTTT. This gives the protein CASSPHLGLDRGSGELFF.

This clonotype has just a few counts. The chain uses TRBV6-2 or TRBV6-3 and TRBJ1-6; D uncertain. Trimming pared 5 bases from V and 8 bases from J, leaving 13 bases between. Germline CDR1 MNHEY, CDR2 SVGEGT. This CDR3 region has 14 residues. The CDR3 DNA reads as TGTGCCAGCAGTCCTACCGAGCTGGATTCACCCCTCCACTTT. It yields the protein CASSPTELDSPLHF.

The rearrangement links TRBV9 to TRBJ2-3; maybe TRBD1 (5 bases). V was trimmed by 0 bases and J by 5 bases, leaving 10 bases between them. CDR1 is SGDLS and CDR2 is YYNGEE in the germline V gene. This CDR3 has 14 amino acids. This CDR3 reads CASSVGSGQDTQYF. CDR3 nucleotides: TGTGCCAGCAGCGTAGGTTCAGGGCAAGATACGCAGTATTTT.

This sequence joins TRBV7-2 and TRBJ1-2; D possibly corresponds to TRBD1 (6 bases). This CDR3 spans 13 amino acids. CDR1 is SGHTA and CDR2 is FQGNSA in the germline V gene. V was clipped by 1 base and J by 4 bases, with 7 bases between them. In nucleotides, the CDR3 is TGTGCCAGCAGCTTAGACAGGGTCTATGGCTACACCTTC. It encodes CASSLDRVYGYTF.

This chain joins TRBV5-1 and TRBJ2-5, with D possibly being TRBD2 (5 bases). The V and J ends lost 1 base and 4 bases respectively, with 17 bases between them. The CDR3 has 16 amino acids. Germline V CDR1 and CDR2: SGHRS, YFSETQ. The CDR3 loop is CASSLIGNRDVETQYF. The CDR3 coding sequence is TGCGCCAGCAGCTTGATAGGGAACCGGGATGTAGAGACCCAGTACTTC.

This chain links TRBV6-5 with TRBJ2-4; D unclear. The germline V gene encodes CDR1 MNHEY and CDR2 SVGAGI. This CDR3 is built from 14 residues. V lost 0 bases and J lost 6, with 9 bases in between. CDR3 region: CASSYSGNPNIQYF. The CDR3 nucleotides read TGTGCCAGCAGTTACTCGGGCAATCCAAACATTCAGTACTTC.

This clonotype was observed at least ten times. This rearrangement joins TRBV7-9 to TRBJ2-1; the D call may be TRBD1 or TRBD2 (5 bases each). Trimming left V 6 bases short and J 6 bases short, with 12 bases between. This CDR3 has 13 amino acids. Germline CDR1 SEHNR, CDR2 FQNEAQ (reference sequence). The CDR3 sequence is CASSWGRLNEQFF. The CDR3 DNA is TGTGCCAGCAGTTGGGGACGGCTCAATGAGCAGTTCTTC.

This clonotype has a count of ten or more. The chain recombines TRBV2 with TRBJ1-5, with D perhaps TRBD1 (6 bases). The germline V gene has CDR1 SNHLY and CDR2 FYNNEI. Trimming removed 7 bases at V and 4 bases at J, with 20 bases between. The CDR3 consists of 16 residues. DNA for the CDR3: TGTGCCAGCATTCCTCCTGGGACATCCGTGAATCAGCCCCAGCATTTT. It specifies CASIPPGTSVNQPQHF.

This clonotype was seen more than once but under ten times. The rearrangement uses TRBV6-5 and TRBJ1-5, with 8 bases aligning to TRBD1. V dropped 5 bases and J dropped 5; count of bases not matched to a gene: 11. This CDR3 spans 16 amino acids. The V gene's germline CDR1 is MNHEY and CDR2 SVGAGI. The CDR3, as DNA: TGTGCCAGCAGTGCAGGGACAGGCCGGGGCGATCAGCCCCAGCATTTT. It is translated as CASSAGTGRGDQPQHF.

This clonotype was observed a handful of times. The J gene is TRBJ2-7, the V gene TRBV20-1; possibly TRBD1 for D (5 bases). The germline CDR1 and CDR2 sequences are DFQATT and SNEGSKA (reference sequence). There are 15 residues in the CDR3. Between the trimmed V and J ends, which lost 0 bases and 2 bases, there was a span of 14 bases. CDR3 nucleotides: TGCAGTGCTAGAGATCTTGGTAGGGGTACCTACGAGCAGTACTTC. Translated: CSARDLGRGTYEQYF.

CDR3 sequence: CASSFGLAGGSHEQFF. DNA for the CDR3: TGTGCCAGCAGCTTCGGACTAGCGGGGGGATCTCATGAGCAGTTCTTC. V gene TRBV7-9 combines with J gene TRBJ2-1, with 14 bases aligning to TRBD2. J lost 8 bases, V lost 3 bases, and 6 bases had no gene match. The CDR3 contains 16 residues. Germline CDR1 reads SEHNR; CDR2 reads FQNEAQ (reference sequence). Full variable domain (rest looked up from reference TRBV7-9 and TRBJ2-1): DTGVSQNPRHKITKRGQNVTFRCDPISEHNRLYWYRQTLGQGPEFLTYFQNEAQLEKSRLLSDRFSAERPKGSFSTLEIQRTEQGDSAMYLCASSFGLAGGSHEQFFGPGTRLTVL.